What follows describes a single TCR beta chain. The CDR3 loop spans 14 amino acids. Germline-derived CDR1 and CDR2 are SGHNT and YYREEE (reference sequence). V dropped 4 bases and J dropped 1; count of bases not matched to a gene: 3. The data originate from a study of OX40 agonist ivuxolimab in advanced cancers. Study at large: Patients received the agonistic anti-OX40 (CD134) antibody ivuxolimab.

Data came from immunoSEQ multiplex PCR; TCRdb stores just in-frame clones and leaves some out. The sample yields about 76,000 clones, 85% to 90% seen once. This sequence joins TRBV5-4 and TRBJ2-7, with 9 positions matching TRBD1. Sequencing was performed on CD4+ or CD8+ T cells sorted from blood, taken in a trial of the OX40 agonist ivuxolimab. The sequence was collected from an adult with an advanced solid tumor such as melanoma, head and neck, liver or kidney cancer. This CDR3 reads CASSQGQGSYEQYF. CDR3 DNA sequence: TGTGCCAGCAGCCAGGGACAGGGTTCCTACGAGCAGTACTTC.